This T cell receptor beta chain was profiled in a study of T cells after yellow fever vaccination. With respect to this clonotype: The junction does not match germline at one end; this may be a read error.

TCRdb reanalysed the 5' RACE reads using MiXCR and keeps one entry per CDR3 protein. The sample consists of fewer than 150,000 distinct CDR3 sequences, roughly 7.2% of them appearing once. The clonotype originates from a man aged 18 to 35 who received the YFV17D yellow fever vaccine. The source was CD4+ T cells sorted from PBMCs, collected 35 to 50 days after the first yellow fever vaccination.

CDR3 coding DNA: TGCAGTGCTAGAGATGGGCGGGGGGGGCGCAATAAGCAGTTCTTC. This codes for CSARDGRGGRNKQFF. The V and J genes are TRBV20-1 and TRBJ2-1; TRBD2 agrees at 9 bases. CDR3 length: 15 residues. Germline CDR1 DFQATT, CDR2 SNEGSKA (reference sequence).